Reported below is one T cell receptor (beta chain). Its specificity is unknown. At one of its ends the junction is not consistent with the germline gene, which may arise from a read error. The data were obtained in a study of T-cell memory formation after mild COVID-19. Study-wide findings and caveats: That cross-reactive memory joined was suggested by some responding clones appearing in pre-infection memory.

TCRdb independently ran MiXCR on the 5' RACE reads; one entry per CDR3 protein. The data contain roughly 450,000 distinct CDR3 sequences, about 20% of them singletons. The germline V gene encodes CDR1 SGHVS and CDR2 FNYEAQ. CDR3 length: 15 residues. Sequenced input: PBMCs or a T cell subset sorted from them (not recorded which). This TCR was sampled from a young man who had mild COVID-19 (a few samples of this study predate the infection). Cell type and time point are not known. The chain combines TRBV7-6 with TRBJ2-2; D is ambiguous. CDR3: CASRLVRPQIGELFF. CDR3 DNA sequence: TGTGCCAGCAGATTAGTCAGACCACAGATCGGGGAGCTGTTTTTT.